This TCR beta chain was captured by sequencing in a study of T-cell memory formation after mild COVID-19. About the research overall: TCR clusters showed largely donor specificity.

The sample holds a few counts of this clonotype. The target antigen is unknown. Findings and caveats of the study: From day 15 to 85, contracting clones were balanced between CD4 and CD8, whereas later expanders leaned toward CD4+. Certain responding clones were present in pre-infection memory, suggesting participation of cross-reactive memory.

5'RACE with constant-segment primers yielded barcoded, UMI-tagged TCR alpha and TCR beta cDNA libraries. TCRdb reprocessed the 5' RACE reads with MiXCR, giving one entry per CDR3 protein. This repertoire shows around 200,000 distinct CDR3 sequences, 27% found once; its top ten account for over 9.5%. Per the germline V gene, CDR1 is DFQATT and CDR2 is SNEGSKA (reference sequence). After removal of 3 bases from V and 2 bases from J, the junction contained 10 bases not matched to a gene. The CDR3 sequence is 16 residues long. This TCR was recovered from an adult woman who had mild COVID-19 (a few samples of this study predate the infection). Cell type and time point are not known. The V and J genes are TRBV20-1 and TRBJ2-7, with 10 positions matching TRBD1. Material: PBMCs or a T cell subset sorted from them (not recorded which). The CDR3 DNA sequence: TGCAGTGCTAGGTCCCCTCGGACAGGGGGGACCTACGAGCAGTACTTC. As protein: CSARSPRTGGTYEQYF.